This record concerns one TCR beta chain sequence. Its antigen is undetermined. Within a library made for alpha chains, this beta chain is off target, and its count is uninformative. This CDR3 region has 14 residues. Trimming shortened V by 1 base and J by 7 bases, and 11 bases separated the two germline ends. After constant-region reverse-primer amplification, full-length variable regions underwent semi-nested PCR with Nested Universal Primer A. MiXCR was run by TCRdb on the 5' RACE reads, yielding one entry per CDR3 protein. Found here are around 100 distinct CDR3 sequences, around 96% of them singletons; the top ten hold approximately 16%. Study-wide points: Tumor Tregs overlapped most with tumor, then blood, naive CD4+ cells. The TCR gene usage of tumor memory CD4+ T cells clustered together with blood and lymph node memory CD4+ cells and with lymph node naive CD4+ cells.

Naive CD4+ cells had CD25+ Tregs removed. This chain links TRBV12-3 or TRBV12-4 with TRBJ1-5; no clear D. Sequencing was carried out using naive CD4+ T cells sorted from a lymph node. Subset denoted: naive CD4+ T cells, CD4+CD45RA+CD25-. This receptor was taken from a female donor with breast cancer. CDR3 amino acids: CASSLGGMGQPQHF. CDR3 coding DNA: TGTGCCAGCAGTTTAGGTGGGATGGGGCAGCCCCAGCATTTT.